This T cell receptor (beta chain) was profiled in a study of lymphopenia after photon versus proton radiotherapy. Whole-study findings and limits: Only patients who died were analyzed for survival; proton advantage is unproven. Relative stability marked proton patients; photon patients lost diversity and naive cells. Larger post-nadir TCR diversity loss correlated inversely with survival in deceased patients. Oligoclonal CD8+ Temra expansion after nadir drove photon patients' diversity drop.

Assay: immunoSEQ multiplex PCR; the TCRdb copy retains only in-frame clones and omits some. The data contain around 150,000 clones, roughly nine tenths of them singletons. CDR3 length: 16 residues. V was clipped by 4 bases and J by 7 bases; unmatched bases: 13. Germline CDR1 MNHEY, CDR2 SVGAGI. Of note for this clone: Its antigen is not known.

This sequence originates from a man between 45 and 60 years old with gastric cancer. The material was peripheral blood, obtained from a patient treated with photon-based radiotherapy. This chain links TRBV6-5 with TRBJ2-1; TRBD2 matches 7 bases. The CDR3 loop is CASSSPRGREMNEQFF. CDR3 sequence (DNA): TGTGCCAGCAGTTCCCCTCGCGGGAGAGAGATGAATGAGCAGTTCTTC.